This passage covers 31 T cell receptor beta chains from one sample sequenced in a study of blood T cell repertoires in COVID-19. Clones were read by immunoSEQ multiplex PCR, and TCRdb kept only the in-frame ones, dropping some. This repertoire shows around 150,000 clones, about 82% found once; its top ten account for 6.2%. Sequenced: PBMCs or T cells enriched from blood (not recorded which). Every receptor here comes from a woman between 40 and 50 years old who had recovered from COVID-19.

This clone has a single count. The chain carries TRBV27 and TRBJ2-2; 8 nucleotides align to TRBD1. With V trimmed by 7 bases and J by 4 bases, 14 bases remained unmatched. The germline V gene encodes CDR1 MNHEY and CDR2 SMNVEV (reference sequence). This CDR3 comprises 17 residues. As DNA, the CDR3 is TGTGCCAGCAACTACTTCCAGGGGGCGACTGGCACCGGGGAGCTGTTTTTT. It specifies CASNYFQGATGTGELFF.

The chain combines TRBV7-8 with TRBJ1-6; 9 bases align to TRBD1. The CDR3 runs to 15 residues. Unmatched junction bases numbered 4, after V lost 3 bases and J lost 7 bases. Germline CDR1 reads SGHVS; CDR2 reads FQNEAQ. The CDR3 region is CASSFGQGRNSPLHF. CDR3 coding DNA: TGTGCCAGCAGCTTCGGACAGGGGAGAAATTCACCCCTCCACTTT. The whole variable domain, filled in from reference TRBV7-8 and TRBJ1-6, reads GAGVSQSPRYKVAKRGQDVALRCDPISGHVSLFWYQQALGQGPEFLTYFQNEAQLDKSGLPSDRFFAERPEGSVSTLKIQRTQQEDSAVYLCASSFGQGRNSPLHFGNGTRLTVT.

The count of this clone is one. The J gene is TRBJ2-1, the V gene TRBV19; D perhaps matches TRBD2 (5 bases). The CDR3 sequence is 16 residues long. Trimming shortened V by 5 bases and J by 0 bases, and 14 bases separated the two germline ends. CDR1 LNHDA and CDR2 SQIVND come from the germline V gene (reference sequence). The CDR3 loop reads CASSVGLPSSYNEQFF. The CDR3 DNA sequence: TGTGCCAGTAGTGTTGGACTTCCGAGCTCCTACAATGAGCAGTTCTTC.

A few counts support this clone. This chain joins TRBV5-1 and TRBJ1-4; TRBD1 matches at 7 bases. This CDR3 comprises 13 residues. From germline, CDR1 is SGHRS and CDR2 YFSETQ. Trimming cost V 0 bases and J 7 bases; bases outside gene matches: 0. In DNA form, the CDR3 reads TGCGCCAGCAGCTTGGGACAGGGTGAAAAACTGTTTTTT. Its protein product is CASSLGQGEKLFF.

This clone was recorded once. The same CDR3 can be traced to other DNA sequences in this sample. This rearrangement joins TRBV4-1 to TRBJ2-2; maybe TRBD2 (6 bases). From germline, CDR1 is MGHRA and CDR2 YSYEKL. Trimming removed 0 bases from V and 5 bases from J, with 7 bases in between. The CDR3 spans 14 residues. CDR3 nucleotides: TGCGCCAGCAGCCAAGATCGGGGGACCGGGGAGCTGTTTTTT. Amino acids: CASSQDRGTGELFF.

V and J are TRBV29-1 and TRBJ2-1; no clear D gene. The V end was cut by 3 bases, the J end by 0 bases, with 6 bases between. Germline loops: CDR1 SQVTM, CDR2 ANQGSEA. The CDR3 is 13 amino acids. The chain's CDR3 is CSVDSSSYNEQFF. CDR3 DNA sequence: TGCAGCGTTGACTCTAGCTCCTACAATGAGCAGTTCTTC.

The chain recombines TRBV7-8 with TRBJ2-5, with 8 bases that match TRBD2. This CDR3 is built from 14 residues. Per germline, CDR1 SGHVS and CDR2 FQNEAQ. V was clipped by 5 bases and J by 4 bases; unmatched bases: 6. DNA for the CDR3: TGTGCCAGCAGCCTTACGCGGGGGGCAGAGACCCAGTACTTC. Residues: CASSLTRGAETQYF.

Written as DNA, the CDR3 is TGTGCCAGCAGCCCAAGACTAGCGGGGGACTACAATGAGCAGTTCTTC. Translated: CASSPRLAGDYNEQFF. The gene calls are TRBV7-9 and TRBJ2-1, with 12 nucleotides matching TRBD2. CDR1 is SEHNR, CDR2 FQNEAQ, per germline (reference sequence). This CDR3 comprises 16 residues. The trim removed 5 bases at V and 3 bases at J, leaving 5 bases unmatched.

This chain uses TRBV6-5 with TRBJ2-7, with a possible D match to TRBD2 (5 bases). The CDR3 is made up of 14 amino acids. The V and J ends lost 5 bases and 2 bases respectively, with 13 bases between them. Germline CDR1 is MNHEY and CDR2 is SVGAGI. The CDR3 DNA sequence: TGTGCCAGCAGTCCCCCCGACGGGACCTACGAGCAGTACTTC. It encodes CASSPPDGTYEQYF.

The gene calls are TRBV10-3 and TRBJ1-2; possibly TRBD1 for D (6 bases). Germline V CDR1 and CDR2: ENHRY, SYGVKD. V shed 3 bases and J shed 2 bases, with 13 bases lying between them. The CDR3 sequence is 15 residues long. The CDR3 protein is CAISDRPGGNYGYTF. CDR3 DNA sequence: TGTGCCATCAGTGACAGGCCGGGGGGCAACTATGGCTACACCTTC.

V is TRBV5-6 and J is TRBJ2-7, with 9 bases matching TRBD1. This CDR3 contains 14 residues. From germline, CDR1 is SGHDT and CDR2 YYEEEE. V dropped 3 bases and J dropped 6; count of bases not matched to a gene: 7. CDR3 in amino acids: CASSYAGTGSEQYF. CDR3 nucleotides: TGTGCCAGCAGCTATGCCGGGACAGGGAGCGAGCAGTACTTC.

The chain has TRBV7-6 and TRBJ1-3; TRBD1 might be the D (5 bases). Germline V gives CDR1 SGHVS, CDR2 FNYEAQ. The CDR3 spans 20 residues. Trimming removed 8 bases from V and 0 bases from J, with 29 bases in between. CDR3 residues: CASRVRGHQFIGASGNTIYF. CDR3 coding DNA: TGTGCCAGCCGGGTCCGAGGACACCAGTTTATCGGAGCCTCTGGAAACACCATATATTTT.

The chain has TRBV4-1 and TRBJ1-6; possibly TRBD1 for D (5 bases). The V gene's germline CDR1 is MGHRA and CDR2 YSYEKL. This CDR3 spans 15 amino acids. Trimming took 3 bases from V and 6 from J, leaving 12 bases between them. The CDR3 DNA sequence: TGCGCCAGCAGCCACCTTGACAGTCTTAATTCACCCCTCCACTTT. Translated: CASSHLDSLNSPLHF.

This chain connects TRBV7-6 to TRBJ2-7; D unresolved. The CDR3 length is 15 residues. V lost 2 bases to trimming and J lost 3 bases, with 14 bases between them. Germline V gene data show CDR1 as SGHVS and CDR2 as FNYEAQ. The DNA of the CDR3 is TGTGCCAGCAGCTTAAGTCAGATTGGTTTCTACGAGCAGTACTTC. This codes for CASSLSQIGFYEQYF.

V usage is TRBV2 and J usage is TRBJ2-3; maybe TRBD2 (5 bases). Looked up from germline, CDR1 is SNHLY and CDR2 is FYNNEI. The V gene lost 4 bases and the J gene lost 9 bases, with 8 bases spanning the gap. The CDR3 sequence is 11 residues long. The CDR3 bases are TGTGCCAGCAGTGTTAGCGCCACGCAGTATTTT. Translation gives CASSVSATQYF.

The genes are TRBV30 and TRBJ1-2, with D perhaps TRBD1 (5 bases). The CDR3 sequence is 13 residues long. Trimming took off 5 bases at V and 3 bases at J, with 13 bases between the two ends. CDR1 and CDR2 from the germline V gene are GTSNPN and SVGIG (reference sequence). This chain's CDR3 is CAWPRGGDYGYTF. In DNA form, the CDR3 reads TGTGCCTGGCCACGGGGGGGGGACTATGGCTACACCTTC.

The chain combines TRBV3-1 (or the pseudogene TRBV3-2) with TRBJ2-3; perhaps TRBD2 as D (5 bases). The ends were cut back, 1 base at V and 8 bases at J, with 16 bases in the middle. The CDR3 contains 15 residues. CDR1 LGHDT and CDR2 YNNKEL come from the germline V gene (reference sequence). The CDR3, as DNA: TGTGCCAGCAGCCAAGTTGGGGAGAGTCGAGGTACGCAGTATTTT. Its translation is CASSQVGESRGTQYF.

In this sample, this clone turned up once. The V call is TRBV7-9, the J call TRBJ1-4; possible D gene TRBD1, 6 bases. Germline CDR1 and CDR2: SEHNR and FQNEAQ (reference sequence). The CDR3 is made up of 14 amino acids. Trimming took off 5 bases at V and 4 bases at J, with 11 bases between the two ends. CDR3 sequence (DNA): TGTGCCAGCAGCACGACAGGAGTTAATGAAAAACTGTTTTTT. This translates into CASSTTGVNEKLFF. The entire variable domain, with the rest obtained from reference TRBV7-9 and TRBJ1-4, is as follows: DTGVSQNPRHKITKRGQNVTFRCDPISEHNRLYWYRQTLGQGPEFLTYFQNEAQLEKSRLLSDRFSAERPKGSFSTLEIQRTEQGDSAMYLCASSTTGVNEKLFFGSGTQLSVL.

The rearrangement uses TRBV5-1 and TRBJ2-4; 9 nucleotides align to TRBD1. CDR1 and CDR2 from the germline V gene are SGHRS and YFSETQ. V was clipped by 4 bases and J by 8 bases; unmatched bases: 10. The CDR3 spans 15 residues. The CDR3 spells CASSATGGSGYIQYF. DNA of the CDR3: TGCGCCAGCAGCGCGACAGGGGGATCGGGGTACATTCAGTACTTC.

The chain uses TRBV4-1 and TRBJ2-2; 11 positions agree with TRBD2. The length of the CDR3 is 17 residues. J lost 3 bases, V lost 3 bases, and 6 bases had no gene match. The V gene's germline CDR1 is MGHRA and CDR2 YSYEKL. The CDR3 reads CASSQTSGDLYTGELFF. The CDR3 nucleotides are TGCGCCAGCAGCCAGACTAGCGGGGACCTTTACACCGGGGAGCTGTTTTTT.

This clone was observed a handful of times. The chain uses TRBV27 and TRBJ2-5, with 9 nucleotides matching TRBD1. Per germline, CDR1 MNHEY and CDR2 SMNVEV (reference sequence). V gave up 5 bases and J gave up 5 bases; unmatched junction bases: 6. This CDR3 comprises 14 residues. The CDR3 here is CASSKDRGWETQYF. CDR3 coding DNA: TGTGCCAGCAGTAAGGACAGGGGATGGGAGACCCAGTACTTC.

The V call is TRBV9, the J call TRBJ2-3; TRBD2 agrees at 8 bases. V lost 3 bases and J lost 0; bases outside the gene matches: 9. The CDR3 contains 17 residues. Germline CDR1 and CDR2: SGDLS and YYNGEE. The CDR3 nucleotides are TGTGCCAGCAGCGCCTTCGATGCTAGCGGGAGCACAGATACGCAGTATTTT. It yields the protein CASSAFDASGSTDTQYF. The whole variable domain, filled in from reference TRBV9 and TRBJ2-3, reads DSGVTQTPKHLITATGQRVTLRCSPRSGDLSVYWYQQSLDQGLQFLIQYYNGEERAKGNILERFSAQQFPDLHSELNLSSLELGDSALYFCASSAFDASGSTDTQYFGPGTRLTVL.

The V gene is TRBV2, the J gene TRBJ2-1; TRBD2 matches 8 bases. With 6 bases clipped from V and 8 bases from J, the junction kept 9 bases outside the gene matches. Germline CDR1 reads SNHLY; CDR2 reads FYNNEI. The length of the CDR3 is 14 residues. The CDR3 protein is CASRRTSRIYEQFF. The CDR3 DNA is TGTGCCAGCAGGAGGACTAGCCGGATCTATGAGCAGTTCTTC. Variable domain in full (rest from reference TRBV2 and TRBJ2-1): EPEVTQTPSHQVTQMGQEVILRCVPISNHLYFYWYRQILGQKVEFLVSFYNNEISEKSEIFDDQFSVERPDGSNFTLKIRSTKLEDSAMYFCASRRTSRIYEQFFGPGTRLTVL.

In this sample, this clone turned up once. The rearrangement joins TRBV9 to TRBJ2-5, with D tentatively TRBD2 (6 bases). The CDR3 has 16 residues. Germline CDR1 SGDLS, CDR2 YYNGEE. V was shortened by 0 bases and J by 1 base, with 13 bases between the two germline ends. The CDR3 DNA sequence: TGTGCCAGCAGCGTAGGGGTGGGGGGTCCCCAAGAGACCCAGTACTTC. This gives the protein CASSVGVGGPQETQYF.

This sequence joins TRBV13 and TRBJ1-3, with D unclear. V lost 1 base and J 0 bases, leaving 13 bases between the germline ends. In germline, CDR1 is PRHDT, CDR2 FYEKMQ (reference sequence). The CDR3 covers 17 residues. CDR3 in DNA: TGTGCCAGCAGCTTAGCCGGGAGCTTAAGCTCTGGAAACACCATATATTTT. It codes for CASSLAGSLSSGNTIYF. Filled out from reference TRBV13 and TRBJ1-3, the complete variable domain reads AAGVIQSPRHLIKEKRETATLKCYPIPRHDTVYWYQQGPGQDPQFLISFYEKMQSDKGSIPDRFSAQQFSDYHSELNMSSLELGDSALYFCASSLAGSLSSGNTIYFGEGSWLTVV.

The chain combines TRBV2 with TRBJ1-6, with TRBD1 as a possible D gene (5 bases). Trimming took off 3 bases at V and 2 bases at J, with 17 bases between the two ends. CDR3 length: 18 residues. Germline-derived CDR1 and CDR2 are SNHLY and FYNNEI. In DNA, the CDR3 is TGTGCCAGCAGTGATCCCAGGGAGGTCGGTGCCTATAATTCACCCCTCCACTTT. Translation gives CASSDPREVGAYNSPLHF.

The CDR3 is CASSVQENTGELFF. The CDR3 DNA is TGTGCCAGCAGTGTTCAGGAGAACACCGGGGAGCTGTTTTTT. The gene calls are TRBV6-4 and TRBJ2-2; D is unresolved. The germline gives CDR1 MRHNA, CDR2 SNTAGT. The CDR3 has 14 residues. Trimming took 4 bases from V and 1 from J, leaving 7 bases between them.

This CDR3 is CASSEFLAGGPSGELFF. The CDR3 nucleotides read TGTGCCAGCAGTGAATTTCTGGCGGGAGGGCCCAGCGGGGAGCTGTTTTTT. The chain links TRBV25-1 to TRBJ2-2; 9 bases are a match to TRBD2. The V segment lost 1 base and the J segment 7 bases; nucleotides outside the gene matches: 10. CDR1 and CDR2 (germline): MGHDK, SYGVNS. The length of the CDR3 is 17 residues.

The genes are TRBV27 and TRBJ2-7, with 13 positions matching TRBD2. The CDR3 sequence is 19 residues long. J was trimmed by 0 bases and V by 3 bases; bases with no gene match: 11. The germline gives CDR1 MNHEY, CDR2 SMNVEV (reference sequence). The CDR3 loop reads CASSFSGLAGAQSSYEQYF. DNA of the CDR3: TGTGCCAGCAGTTTCTCCGGACTAGCGGGGGCCCAGAGCTCCTACGAGCAGTACTTC.

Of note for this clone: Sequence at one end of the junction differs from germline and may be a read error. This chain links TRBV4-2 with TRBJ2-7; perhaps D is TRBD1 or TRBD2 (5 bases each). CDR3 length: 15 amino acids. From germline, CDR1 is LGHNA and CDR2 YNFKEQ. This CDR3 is CASSEEGSVAYEQYF. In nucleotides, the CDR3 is TGTGCCAGCAGCGAAGAGGGGAGCGTGGCCTACGAGCAGTACTTC.

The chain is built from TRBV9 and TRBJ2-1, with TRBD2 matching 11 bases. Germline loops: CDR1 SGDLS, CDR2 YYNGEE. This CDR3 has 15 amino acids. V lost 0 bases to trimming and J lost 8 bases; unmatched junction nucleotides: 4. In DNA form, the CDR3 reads TGTGCCAGCAGCGTAGCACTAGCGGGAGTCTATGAGCAGTTCTTC. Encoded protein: CASSVALAGVYEQFF. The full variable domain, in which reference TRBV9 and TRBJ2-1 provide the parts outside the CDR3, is DSGVTQTPKHLITATGQRVTLRCSPRSGDLSVYWYQQSLDQGLQFLIQYYNGEERAKGNILERFSAQQFPDLHSELNLSSLELGDSALYFCASSVALAGVYEQFFGPGTRLTVL.